This record covers a single TCR beta chain. This clone's antigen is unknown. Base quality data are lacking; no much larger clone is found one base away. This specimen belongs to a study of blood T cell repertoires in COVID-19 (TCRdb year 2020). About the investigation overall: The collaborator samples originated in the United States, Italy and Spain and spanned the acute and convalescent phases of COVID-19. Where HLA class I and class II types were available, the types were taken from metadata supplied by the sample provider, not from assay-based typing. Nearly every sample came with metadata listing a de-identified subject ID, COVID-19 status, age in years and sex. Deeply sampled blood TCRbeta repertoires from subjects exposed to, actively infected with, or recovered from COVID-19 were included in the dataset. The samples were drawn from the first 160 participants of the ongoing ImmuneRACE study and from 1,254 subjects provided by 6 global collaborators. The prospective study material was composed of cDNA or gDNA derived from T cells, B-cell-depleted T cells, or PBMCs. A freely available public database, intended as a resource for researchers studying the immune response to SARS-CoV-2, is where the repertoires were released. General findings and caveats noted by the study authors: The amount of clinical and demographic metadata varied by source and participant and was provided uncurated.

The immunoSEQ Assay, a bias-controlled multiplex PCR, was used to amplify TCRbeta CDR3 regions from genomic DNA. On the study's bioinformatics: Within the assay, amplification of reference gene primers was used to estimate how many nucleated cells each sample contained. Sequence reads were collapsed and filtered to measure the absolute abundance of every unique TCRbeta CDR3 rearrangement. For each sample, productive Simpson clonality was calculated as the square root of Simpson's diversity index over productive rearrangements. TCRdb stores this immuneACCESS table with in-frame sequences only. Part of the clones is absent; in the studies checked, under half of the shortfall reflects unresolved V genes, and no reason is known for the rest. Clone size and the V and J calls come from that table; the DNA yielded D and trimming. The sample includes over 50,000 clones, with approximately 84% observed a single time. The top ten hold about 14% of the sample.

The collaborating institutions used their own protocols to collect whole blood in K2EDTA tubes. For TCRbeta analysis, collaborator samples were shipped as frozen whole blood, as isolated PBMCs, or as DNA extracted from either sample type. CDR1 SNHLY and CDR2 FYNNEI are derived from the germline V gene. The V end loses 8 bases and the J end loses 0 bases, and a stretch of 16 bases separates them. The CDR3 covers 15 residues, taking in both the cysteine and the phenylalanine. Only CDR3 DNA is held: 45 bases, read in frame from base 1. The chain is encoded by TRBV2 joined to TRBJ1-1; there is no confident call for the D gene. The material sequenced was peripheral blood. This clonotype was sampled from a human donor in a cohort sampled during active COVID-19. CDR3 region: CASERGFSLNTEAFF. DNA sequence: TGTGCCAGCGAGCGAGGATTCTCTTTGAACACTGAAGCTTTCTTT.